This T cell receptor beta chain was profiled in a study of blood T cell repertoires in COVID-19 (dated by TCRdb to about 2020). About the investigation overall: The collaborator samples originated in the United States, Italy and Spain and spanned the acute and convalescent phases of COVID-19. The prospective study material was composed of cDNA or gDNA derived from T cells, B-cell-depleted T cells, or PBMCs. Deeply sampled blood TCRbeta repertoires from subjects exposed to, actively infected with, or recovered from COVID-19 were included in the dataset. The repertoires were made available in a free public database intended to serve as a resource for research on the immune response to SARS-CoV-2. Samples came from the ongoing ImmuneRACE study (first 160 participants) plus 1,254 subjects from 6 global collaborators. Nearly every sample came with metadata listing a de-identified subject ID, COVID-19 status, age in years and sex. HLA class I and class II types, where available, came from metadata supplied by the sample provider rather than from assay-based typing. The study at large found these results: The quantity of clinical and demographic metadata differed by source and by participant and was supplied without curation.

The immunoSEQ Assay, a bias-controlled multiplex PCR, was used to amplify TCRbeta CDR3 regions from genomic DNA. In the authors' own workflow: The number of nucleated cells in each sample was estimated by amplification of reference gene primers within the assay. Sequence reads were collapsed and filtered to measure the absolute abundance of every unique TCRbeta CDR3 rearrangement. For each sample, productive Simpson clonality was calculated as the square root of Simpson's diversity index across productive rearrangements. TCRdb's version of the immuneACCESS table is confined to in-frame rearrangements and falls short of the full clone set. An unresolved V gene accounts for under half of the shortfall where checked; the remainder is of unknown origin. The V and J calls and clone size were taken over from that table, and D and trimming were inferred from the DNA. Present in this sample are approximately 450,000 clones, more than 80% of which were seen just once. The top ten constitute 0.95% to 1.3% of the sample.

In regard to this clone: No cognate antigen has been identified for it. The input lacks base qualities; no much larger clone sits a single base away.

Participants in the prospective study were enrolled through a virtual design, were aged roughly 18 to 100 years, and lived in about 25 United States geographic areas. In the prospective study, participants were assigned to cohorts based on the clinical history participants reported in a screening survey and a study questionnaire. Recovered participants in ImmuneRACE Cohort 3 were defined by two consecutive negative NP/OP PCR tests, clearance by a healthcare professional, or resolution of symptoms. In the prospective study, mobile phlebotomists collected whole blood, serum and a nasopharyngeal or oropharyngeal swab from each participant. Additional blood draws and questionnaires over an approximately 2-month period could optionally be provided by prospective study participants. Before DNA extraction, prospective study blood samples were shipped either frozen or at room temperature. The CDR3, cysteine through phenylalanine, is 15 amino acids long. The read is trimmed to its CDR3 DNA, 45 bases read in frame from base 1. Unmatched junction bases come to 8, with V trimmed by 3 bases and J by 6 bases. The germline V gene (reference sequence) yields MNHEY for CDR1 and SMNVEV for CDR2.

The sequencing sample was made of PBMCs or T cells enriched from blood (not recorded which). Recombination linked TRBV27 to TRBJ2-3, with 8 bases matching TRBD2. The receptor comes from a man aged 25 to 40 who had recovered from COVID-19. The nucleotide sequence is TGTGCCAGCAGTTTGGGAGCGGGAGCCCCCGATACGCAGTATTTT. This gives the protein CASSLGAGAPDTQYF.